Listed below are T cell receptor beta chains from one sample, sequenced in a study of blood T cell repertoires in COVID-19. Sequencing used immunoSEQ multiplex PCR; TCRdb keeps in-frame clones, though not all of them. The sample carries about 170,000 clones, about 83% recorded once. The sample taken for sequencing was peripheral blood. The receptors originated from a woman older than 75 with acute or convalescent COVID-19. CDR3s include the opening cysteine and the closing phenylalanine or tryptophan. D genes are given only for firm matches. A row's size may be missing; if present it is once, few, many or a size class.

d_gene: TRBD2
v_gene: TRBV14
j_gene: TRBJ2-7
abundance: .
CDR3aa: CASSQEGGIGGFPLKQYF
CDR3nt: TGTGCCAGCAGCCAAGAAGGTGGGATCGGGGGGTTCCCTTTGAAGCAGTACTTC

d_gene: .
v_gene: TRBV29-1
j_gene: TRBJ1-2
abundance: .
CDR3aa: CSVGERWDYGYTF
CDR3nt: TGCAGCGTTGGGGAGAGGTGGGACTATGGCTACACCTTC

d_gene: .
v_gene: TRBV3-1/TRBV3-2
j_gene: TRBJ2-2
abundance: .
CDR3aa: CASSQVPAGTGELFF
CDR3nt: TGTGCCAGCAGCCAAGTCCCGGCGGGCACCGGGGAGCTGTTTTTT

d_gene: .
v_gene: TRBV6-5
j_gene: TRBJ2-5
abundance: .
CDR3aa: CASSYSPGLQETQYF
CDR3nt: TGTGCCAGCAGTTACTCCCCAGGGCTGCAAGAGACCCAGTACTTC

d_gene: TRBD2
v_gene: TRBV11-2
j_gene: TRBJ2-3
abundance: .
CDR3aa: CASSLDRLSGRADTQYF
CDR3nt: TGTGCCAGCAGCTTAGATCGTTTAAGCGGGAGAGCAGATACGCAGTATTTT

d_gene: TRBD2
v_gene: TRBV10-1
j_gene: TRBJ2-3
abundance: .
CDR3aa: CASRLSVAGVTPGDTQYF
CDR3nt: TGCGCCAGCAGACTGAGCGTAGCGGGGGTGACACCGGGAGATACGCAGTATTTT

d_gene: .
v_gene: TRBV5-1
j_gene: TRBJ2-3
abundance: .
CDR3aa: CASSPGGPGDTQYF
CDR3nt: TGCGCCAGCAGCCCCGGTGGGCCTGGGGATACGCAGTATTTT

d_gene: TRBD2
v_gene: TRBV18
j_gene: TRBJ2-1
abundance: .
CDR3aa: CASSPQSTGGRQFF
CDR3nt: TGTGCCAGCTCACCACAATCCACCGGCGGGAGGCAGTTCTTC

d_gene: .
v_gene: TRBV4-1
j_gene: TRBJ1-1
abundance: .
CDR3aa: CASSQDWAGVNTEAFF
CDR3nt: TGCGCCAGCAGCCAAGATTGGGCAGGGGTGAACACTGAAGCTTTCTTT

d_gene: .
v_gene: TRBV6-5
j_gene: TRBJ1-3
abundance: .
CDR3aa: CASSYEDGNTIYF
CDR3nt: TGTGCCAGCAGTTACGAGGATGGAAACACCATATATTTT

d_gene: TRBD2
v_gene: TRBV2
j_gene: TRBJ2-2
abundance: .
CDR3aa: CASRGLAGNTGELFF
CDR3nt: TGTGCCAGCAGGGGACTAGCGGGGAACACCGGGGAGCTGTTTTTT

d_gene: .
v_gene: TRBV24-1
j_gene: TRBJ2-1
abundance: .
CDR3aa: CATSDRGGLNNEQFF
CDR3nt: TGTGCCACCAGTGATAGGGGGGGCCTAAACAATGAGCAGTTCTTC

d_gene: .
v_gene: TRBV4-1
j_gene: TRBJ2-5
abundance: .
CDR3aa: CASSPGVWQETQYF
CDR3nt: TGCGCCAGCAGCCCGGGAGTCTGGCAAGAGACCCAGTACTTC

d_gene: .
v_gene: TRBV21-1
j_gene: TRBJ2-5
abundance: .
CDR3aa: CASPVRETQYF
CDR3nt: TGTGCCAGCCCCGTCCGGGAGACCCAGTACTTC

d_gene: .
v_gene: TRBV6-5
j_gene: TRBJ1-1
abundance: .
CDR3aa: CASRPRGIQNTEAFF
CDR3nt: TGTGCCAGCAGGCCTCGGGGGATCCAGAACACTGAAGCTTTCTTT

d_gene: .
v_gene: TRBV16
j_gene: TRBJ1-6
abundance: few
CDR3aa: CASSQGVRLNSPLHF
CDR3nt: TGTGCCAGCAGCCAAGGGGTCAGACTAAATTCACCCCTCCACTTT

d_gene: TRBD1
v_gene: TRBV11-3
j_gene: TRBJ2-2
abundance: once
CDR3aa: CASSLRGGSAGELFF
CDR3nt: TGTGCCAGCAGCTTACGAGGGGGCTCAGCCGGGGAGCTGTTTTTT

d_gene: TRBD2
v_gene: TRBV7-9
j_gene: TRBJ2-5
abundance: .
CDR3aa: CASSLISGSQETQYF
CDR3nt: TGTGCCAGCAGCCTAATTAGCGGGAGCCAAGAGACCCAGTACTTC

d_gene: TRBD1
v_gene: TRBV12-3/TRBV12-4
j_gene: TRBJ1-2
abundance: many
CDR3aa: CASSRDRSYGYTF
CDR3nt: TGTGCCAGCAGTCGGGACAGGTCTTATGGCTACACCTTC

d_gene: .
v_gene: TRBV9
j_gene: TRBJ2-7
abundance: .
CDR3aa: CASSLHGGRGEQYF
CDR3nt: TGTGCCAGCAGCCTCCACGGGGGAAGAGGGGAGCAGTACTTC

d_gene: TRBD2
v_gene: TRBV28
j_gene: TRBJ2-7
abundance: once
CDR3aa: CASRTRSGLGIAEQYF
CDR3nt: TGTGCCAGCAGGACCAGGTCCGGACTAGGGATCGCCGAGCAGTACTTC

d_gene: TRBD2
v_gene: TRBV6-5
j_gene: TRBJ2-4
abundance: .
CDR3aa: CASSYPGGGKNIQYF
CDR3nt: TGTGCCAGCAGTTACCCTGGGGGGGGCAAAAACATTCAGTACTTC

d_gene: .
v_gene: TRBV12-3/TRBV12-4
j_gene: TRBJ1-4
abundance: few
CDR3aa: CASSLSPGGLFF
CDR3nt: TGTGCCAGCAGCCTCAGCCCGGGTGGACTGTTTTTT